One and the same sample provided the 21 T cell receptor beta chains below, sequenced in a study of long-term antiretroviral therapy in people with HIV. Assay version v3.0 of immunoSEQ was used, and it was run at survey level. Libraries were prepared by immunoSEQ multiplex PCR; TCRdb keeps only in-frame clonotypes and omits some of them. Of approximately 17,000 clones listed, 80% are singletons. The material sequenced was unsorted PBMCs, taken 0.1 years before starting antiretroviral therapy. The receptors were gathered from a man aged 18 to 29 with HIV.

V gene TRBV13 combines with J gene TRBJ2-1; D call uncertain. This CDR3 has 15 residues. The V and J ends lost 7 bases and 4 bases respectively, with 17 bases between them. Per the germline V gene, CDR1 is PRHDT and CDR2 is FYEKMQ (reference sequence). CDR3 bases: TGTGCCAGCACCCTTATTGGGGTGAGGTACAATGAGCAGTTCTTC. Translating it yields CASTLIGVRYNEQFF.

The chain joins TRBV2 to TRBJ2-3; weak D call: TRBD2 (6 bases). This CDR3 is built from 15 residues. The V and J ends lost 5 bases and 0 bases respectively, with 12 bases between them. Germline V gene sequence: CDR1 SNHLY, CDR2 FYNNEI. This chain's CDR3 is CASSPPGGSTDTQYF. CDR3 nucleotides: TGTGCCAGCAGTCCCCCCGGGGGAAGCACAGATACGCAGTATTTT.

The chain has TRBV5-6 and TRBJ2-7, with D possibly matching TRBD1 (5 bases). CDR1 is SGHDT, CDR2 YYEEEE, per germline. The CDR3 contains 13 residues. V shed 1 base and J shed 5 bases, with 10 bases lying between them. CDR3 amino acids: CASSLIAGNEQYF. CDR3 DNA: TGTGCCAGCAGCTTGATCGCAGGGAACGAGCAGTACTTC.

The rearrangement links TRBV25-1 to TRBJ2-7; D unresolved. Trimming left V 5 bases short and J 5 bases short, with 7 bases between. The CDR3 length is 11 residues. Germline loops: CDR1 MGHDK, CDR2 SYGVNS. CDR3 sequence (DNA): TGTGCCAGCAGTCTTAAGGACGAGCAGTACTTC. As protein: CASSLKDEQYF.

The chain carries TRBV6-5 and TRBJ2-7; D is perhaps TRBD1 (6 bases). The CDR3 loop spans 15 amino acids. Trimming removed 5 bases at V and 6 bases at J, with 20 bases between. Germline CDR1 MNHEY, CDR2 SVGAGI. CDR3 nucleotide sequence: TGTGCCAGCAGTCGCCAACAGGGAACCCGGTTCGAGCAGTACTTC. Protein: CASSRQQGTRFEQYF.

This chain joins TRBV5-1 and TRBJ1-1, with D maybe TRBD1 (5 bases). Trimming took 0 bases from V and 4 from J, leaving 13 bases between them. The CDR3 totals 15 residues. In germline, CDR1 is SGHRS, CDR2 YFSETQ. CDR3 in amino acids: CASSLVGGKGTEAFF. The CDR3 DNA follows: TGCGCCAGCAGCTTGGTTGGGGGAAAAGGCACTGAAGCTTTCTTT.

Here the CDR3 reads CARRAAGFGEKLFF. The CDR3 nucleotides read TGTGCCCGGAGAGCCGCCGGGTTTGGCGAAAAACTGTTTTTT. This chain uses TRBV2 with TRBJ1-4; D is ambiguous. CDR1 and CDR2 from the germline V gene are SNHLY and FYNNEI. This CDR3 is 14 amino acids long. Deletions cut 11 bases from V and 8 bases from J, with 21 bases between.

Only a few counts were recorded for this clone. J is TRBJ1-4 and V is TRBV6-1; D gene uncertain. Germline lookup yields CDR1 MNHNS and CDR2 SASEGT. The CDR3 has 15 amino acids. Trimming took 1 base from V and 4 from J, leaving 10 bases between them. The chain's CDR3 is CASSEEGRNNEKLFF. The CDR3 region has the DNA TGTGCCAGCAGTGAAGAGGGCAGGAATAATGAAAAACTGTTTTTT.

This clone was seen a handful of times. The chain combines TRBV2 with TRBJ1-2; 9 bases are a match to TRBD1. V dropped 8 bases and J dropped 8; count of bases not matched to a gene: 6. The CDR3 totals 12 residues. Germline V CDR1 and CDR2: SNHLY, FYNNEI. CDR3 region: CASGGTGRGYTF. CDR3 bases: TGTGCCAGCGGGGGGACAGGGAGGGGCTACACCTTC.

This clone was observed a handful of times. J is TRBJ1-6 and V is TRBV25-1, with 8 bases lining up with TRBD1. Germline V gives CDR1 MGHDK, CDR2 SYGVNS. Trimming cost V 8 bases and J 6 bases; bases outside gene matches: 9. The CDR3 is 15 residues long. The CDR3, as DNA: TGTGCCAGCCAGGGGACAGGATCGGGTAATTCACCCCTCCACTTT. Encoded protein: CASQGTGSGNSPLHF.

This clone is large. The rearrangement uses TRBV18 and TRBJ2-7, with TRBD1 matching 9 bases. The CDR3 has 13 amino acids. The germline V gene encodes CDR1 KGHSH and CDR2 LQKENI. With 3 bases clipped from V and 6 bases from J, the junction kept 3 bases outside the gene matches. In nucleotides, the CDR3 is TGTGCCAGCTCACCTACAGGGGGCGGCGAGCAGTACTTC. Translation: CASSPTGGGEQYF.

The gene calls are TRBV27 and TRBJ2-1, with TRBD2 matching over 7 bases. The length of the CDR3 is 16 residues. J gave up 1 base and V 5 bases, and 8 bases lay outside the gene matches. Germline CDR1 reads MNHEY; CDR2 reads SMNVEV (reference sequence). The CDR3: CASSRLAALSYNEQFF. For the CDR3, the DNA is TGTGCCAGCAGTCGTCTAGCGGCGCTATCCTACAATGAGCAGTTCTTC.

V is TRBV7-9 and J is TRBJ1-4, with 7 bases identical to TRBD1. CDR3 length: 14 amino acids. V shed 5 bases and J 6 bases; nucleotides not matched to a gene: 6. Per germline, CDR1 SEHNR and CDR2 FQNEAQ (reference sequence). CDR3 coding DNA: TGTGCCAGCAGCCAGAGGGACAGCCATGAAAAACTGTTTTTT. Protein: CASSQRDSHEKLFF.

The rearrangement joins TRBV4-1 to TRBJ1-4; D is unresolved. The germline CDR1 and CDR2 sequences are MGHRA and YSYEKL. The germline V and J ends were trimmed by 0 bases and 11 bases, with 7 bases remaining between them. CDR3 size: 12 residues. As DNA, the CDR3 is TGCGCCAGCAGCCAAGACAGTTGGAAACTGTTTTTT. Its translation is CASSQDSWKLFF.

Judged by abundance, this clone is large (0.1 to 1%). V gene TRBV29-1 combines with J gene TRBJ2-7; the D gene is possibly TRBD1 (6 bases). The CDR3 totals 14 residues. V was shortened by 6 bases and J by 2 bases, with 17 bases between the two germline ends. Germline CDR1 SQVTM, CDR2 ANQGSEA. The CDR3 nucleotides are TGCAGCGTGGTGAGGACAGAGAATGCCTACGAGCAGTACTTC. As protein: CSVVRTENAYEQYF.

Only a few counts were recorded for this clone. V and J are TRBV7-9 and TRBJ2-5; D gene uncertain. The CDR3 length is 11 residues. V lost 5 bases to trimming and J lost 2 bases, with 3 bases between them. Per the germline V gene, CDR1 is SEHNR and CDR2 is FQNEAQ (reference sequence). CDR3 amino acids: CASSQQETQYF. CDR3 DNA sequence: TGTGCCAGCAGCCAACAAGAGACCCAGTACTTC.

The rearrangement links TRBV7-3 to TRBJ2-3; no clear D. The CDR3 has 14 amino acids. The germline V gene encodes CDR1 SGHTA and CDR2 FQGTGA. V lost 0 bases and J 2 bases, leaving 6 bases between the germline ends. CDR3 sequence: CASSLTGTTDTQYF. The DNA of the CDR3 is TGTGCCAGCAGCTTAACTGGTACCACAGATACGCAGTATTTT.

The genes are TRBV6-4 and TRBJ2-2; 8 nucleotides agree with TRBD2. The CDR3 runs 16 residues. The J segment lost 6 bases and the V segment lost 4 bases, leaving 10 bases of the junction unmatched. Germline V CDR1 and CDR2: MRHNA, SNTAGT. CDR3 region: CASSGERELSPGELFF. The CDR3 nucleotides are TGTGCCAGCAGTGGGGAGCGGGAGTTGAGTCCCGGGGAGCTGTTTTTT.

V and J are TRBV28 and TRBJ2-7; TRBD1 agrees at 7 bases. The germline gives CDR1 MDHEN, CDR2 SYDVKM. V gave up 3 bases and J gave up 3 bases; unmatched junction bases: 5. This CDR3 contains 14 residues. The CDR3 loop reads CASSFLTGYYEQYF. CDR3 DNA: TGTGCCAGCAGTTTCTTGACAGGGTACTACGAGCAGTACTTC.

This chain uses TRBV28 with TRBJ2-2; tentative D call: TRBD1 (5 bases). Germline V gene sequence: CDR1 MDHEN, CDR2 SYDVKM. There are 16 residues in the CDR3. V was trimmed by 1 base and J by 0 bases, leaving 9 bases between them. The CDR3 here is CASSLSRTPNTGELFF. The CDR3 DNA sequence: TGTGCCAGCAGTTTATCCCGGACACCGAACACCGGGGAGCTGTTTTTT.

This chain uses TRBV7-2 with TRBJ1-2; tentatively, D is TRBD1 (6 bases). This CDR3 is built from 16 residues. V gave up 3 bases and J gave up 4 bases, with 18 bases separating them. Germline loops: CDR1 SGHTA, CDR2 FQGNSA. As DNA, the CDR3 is TGTGCCAGCAGCTTCCACCGGACAGTATCAATCTATGGCTACACCTTC. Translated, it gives CASSFHRTVSIYGYTF.